One TCR beta chain is described in this entry. The data belong to a study of blood T cell repertoires in COVID-19. At the level of the study: From T cells, B-cell-depleted T cells, or PBMCs came the material, which was cDNA or gDNA.

The CDR3 sequence is 13 residues long. V trimming: 5 bases; J trimming: 8 bases; junction bases outside the gene matches: 6. Germline V gene sequence: CDR1 LNHDA, CDR2 SQIVND (reference sequence). Here immunoSEQ multiplex PCR was the method, and the copy in TCRdb shows in-frame clones only, minus some. The sample lists about 200,000 clones, around four fifths occurring once. The clonotype originates from a man in his fifties or sixties with COVID-19, enrolled during active disease. The specimen sequenced was peripheral blood. The V gene is TRBV19, the J gene TRBJ1-2; 9 bases agree with TRBD1. The CDR3 loop reads CASSPRDREGYTF. The CDR3 DNA sequence: TGTGCCAGTAGTCCCCGGGACAGGGAGGGCTACACCTTC.